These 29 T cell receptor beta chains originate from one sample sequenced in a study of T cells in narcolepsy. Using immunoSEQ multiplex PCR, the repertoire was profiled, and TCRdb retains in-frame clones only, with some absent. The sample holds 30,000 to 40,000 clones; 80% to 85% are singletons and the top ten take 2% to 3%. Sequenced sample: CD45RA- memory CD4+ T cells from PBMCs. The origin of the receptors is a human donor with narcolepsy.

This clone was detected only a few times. In nucleotides, the CDR3 is TGTGCCAGCAGCCAAGCGGAGACTAGCGGGAGCTACGAGCAGTACTTC. This gives the protein CASSQAETSGSYEQYF. The chain has TRBV4-2 and TRBJ2-7; the match to TRBD2 covers 12 bases. CDR3 size: 16 residues. V was pared by 1 base and J by 3 bases, with 4 bases of the junction left unmatched. Looked up from germline, CDR1 is LGHNA and CDR2 is YNFKEQ.

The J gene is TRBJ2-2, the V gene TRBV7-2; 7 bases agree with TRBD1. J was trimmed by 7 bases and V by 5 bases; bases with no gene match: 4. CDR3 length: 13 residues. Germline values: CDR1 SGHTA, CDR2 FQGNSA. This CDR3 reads CASSPDRDGELFF. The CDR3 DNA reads TGTGCCAGCAGCCCAGACAGGGACGGGGAGCTGTTTTTT.

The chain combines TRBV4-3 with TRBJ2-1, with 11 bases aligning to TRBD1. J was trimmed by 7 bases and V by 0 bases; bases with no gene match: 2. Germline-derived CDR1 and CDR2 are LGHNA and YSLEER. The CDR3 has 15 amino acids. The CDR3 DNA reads TGCGCCAGCAGCCAAGAAGGGACAGGGGGGAATGAGCAGTTCTTC. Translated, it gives CASSQEGTGGNEQFF.

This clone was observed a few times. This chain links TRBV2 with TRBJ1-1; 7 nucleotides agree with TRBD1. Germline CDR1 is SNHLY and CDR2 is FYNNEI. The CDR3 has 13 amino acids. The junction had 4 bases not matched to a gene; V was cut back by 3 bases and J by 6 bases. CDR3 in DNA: TGTGCCAGCAGTGACAGGGGGGTCTCTGAAGCTTTCTTT. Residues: CASSDRGVSEAFF.

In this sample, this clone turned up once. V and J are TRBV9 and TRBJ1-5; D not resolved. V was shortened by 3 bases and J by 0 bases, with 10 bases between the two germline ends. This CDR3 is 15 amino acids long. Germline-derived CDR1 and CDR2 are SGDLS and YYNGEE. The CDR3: CASSGAGYSNQPQHF. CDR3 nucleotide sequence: TGTGCCAGCAGCGGGGCGGGATATAGCAATCAGCCCCAGCATTTT.

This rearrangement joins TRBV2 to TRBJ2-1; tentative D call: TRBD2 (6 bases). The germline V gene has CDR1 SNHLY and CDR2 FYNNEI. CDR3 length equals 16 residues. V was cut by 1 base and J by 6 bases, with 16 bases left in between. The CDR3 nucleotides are TGTGCCAGCAGTGAAGGGAGGGACCGCTTCAGCAATGAGCAGTTCTTC. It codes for CASSEGRDRFSNEQFF.

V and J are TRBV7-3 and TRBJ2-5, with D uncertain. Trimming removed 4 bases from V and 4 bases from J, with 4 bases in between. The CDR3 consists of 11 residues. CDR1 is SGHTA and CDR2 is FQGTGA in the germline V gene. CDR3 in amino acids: CASSSIETQYF. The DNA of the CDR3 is TGTGCCAGCAGCTCAATAGAGACCCAGTACTTC.

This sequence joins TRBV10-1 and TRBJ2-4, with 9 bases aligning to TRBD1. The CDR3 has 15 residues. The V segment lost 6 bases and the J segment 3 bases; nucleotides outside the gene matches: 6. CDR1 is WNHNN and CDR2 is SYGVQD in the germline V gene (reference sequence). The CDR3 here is CASSSGQGVKNIQYF. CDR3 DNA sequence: TGCGCCAGCAGCTCGGGACAGGGAGTCAAAAACATTCAGTACTTC.

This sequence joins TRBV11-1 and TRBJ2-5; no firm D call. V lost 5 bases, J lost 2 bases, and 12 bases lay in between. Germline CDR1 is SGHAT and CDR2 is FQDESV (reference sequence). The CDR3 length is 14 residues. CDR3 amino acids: CASSLPPEQETQYF. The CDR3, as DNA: TGTGCCAGCAGCCTACCGCCCGAACAAGAGACCCAGTACTTC. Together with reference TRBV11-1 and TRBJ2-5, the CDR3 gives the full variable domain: EAEVAQSPRYKITEKSQAVAFWCDPISGHATLYWYRQILGQGPELLVQFQDESVVDDSQLPKDRFSAERLKGVDSTLKIQPAELGDSAMYLCASSLPPEQETQYFGPGTRLLVL.

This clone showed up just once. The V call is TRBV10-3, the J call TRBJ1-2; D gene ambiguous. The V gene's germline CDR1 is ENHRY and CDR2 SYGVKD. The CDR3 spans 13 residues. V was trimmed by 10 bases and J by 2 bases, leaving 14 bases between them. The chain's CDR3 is CATGGESNYGYTF. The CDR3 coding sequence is TGTGCCACCGGTGGGGAATCGAACTATGGCTACACCTTC.

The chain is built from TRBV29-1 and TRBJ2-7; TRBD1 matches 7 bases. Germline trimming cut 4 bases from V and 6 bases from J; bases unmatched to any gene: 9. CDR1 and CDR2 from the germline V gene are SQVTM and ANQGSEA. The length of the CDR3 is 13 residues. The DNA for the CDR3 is TGCAGCGTTGCAATGACCGGGACAGCCGAGCAGTACTTC. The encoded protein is CSVAMTGTAEQYF.

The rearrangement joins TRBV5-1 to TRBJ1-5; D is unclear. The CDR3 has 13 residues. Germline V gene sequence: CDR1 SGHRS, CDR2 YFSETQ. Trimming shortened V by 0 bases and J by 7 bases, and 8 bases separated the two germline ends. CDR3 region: CASSLGEGQPQHF. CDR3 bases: TGCGCCAGCAGCTTGGGAGAGGGACAGCCCCAGCATTTT.

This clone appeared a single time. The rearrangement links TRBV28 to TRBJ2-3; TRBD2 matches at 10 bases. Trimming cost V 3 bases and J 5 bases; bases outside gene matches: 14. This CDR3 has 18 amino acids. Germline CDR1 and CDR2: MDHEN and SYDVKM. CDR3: CASSFPDLAGVSQDTQYF. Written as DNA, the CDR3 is TGTGCCAGCAGTTTTCCCGACCTAGCGGGAGTGAGTCAAGATACGCAGTATTTT.

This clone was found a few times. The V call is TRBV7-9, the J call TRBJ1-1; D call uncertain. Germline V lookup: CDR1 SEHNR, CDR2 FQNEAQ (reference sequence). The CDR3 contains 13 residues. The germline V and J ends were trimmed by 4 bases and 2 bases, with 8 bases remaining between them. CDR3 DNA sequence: TGTGCCAGCAGCTATGTAGGAAACACTGAAGCTTTCTTT. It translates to CASSYVGNTEAFF. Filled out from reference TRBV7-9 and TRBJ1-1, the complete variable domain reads DTGVSQNPRHKITKRGQNVTFRCDPISEHNRLYWYRQTLGQGPEFLTYFQNEAQLEKSRLLSDRFSAERPKGSFSTLEIQRTEQGDSAMYLCASSYVGNTEAFFGQGTRLTVV.

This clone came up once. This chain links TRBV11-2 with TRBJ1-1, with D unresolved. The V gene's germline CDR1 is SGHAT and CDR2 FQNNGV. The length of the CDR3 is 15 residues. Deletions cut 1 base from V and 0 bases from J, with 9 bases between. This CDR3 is CASSLGGGLNTEAFF. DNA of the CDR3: TGTGCCAGCAGCTTAGGGGGAGGGTTGAACACTGAAGCTTTCTTT.

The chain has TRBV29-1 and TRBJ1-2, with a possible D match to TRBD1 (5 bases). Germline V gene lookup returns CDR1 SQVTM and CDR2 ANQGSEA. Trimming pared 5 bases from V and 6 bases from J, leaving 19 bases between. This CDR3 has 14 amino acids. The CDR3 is CSVSSFRDPNGYTF. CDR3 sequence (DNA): TGCAGCGTTTCGAGCTTCCGGGACCCAAATGGCTACACCTTC.

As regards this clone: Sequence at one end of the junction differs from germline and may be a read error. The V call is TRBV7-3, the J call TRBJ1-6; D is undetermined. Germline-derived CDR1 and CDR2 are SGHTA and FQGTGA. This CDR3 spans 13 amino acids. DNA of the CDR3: TGTGCCAGCAGCCTAACGGGTAGTTCACCCCTCCACTTT. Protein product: CASSLTGSSPLHF.

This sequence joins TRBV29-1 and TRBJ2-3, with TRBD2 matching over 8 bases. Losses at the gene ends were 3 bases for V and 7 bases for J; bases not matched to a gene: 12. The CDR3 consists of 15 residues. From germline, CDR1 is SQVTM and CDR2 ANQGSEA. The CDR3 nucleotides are TGCAGCGTTGATGGGTTGGCGGGAGGAACTTATACGCAGTATTTT. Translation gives CSVDGLAGGTYTQYF.

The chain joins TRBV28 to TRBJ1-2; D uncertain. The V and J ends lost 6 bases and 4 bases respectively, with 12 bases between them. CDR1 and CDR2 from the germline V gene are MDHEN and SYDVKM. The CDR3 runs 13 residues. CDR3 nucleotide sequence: TGTGCCAGCAGAGTCCAAACGGGCTATGGCTACACCTTC. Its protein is CASRVQTGYGYTF.

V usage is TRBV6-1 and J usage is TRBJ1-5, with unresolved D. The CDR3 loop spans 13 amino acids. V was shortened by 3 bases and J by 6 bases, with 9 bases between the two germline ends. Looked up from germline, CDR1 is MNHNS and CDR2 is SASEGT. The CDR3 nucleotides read TGTGCCAGCAGTGATATCGGAGGTCAGCCCCAGCATTTT. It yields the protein CASSDIGGQPQHF.

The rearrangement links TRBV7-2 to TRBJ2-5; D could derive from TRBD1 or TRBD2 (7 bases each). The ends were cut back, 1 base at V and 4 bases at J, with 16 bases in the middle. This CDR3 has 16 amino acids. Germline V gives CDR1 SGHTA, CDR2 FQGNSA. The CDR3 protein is CASSLGQGGSGETQYF. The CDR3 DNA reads TGTGCCAGCAGCTTAGGCCAGGGGGGGAGCGGAGAGACCCAGTACTTC.

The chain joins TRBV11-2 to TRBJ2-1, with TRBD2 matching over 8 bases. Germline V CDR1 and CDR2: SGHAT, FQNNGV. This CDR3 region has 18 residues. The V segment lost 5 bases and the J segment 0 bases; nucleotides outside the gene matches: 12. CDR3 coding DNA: TGTGCCAGCAGCCGGAGAAGAATCGGGACTAGCTCCTACAATGAGCAGTTCTTC. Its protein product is CASSRRRIGTSSYNEQFF. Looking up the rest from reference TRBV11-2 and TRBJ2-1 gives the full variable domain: EAGVAQSPRYKIIEKRQSVAFWCNPISGHATLYWYQQILGQGPKLLIQFQNNGVVDDSQLPKDRFSAERLKGVDSTLKIQPAKLEDSAVYLCASSRRRIGTSSYNEQFFGPGTRLTVL.

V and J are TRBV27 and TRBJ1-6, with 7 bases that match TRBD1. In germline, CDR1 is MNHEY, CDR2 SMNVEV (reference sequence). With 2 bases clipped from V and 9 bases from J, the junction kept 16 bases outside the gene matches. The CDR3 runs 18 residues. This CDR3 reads CASSLILGQALSGSPLHF. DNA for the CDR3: TGTGCCAGCAGTTTAATTTTAGGACAGGCCCTATCAGGTTCACCCCTCCACTTT.

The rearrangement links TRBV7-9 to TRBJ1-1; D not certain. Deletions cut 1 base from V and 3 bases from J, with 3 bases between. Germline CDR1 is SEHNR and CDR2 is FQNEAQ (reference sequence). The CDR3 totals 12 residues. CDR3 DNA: TGTGCCAGCAGCTTAGAGTACACTGAAGCTTTCTTT. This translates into CASSLEYTEAFF.

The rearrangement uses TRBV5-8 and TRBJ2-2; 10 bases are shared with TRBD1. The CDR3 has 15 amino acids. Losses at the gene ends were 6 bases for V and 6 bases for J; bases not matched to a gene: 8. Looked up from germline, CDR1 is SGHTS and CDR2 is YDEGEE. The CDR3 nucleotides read TGTGCCAGCACCTCGGACAGGGGGTTATCCGGGGAGCTGTTTTTT. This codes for CASTSDRGLSGELFF.

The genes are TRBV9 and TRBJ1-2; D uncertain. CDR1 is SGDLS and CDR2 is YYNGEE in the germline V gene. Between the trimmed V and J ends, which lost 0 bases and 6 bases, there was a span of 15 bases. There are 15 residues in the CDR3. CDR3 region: CASSVATPGVNGYTF. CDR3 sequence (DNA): TGTGCCAGCAGCGTAGCTACGCCGGGTGTGAATGGCTACACCTTC.

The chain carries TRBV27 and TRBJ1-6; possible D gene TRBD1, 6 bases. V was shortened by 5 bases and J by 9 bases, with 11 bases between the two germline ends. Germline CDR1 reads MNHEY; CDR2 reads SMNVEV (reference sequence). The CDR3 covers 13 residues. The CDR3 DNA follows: TGTGCCAGCAGTCTTACAGGGATTTCACCCCTCCACTTT. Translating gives CASSLTGISPLHF.

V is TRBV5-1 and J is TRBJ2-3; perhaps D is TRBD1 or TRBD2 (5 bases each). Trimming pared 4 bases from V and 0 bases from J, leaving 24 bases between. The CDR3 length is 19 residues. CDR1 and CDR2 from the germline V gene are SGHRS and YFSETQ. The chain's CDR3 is CASSGRGSWAIFSTDTQYF. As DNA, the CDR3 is TGCGCCAGCAGCGGCCGGGGCTCATGGGCCATCTTTAGCACAGATACGCAGTATTTT.

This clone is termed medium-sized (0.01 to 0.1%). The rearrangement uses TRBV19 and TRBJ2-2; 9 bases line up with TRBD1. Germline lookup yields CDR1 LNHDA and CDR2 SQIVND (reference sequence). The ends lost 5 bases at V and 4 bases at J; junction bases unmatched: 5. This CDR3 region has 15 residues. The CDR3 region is CASSRGQGGTGELFF. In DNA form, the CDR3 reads TGTGCCAGTAGTCGGGGACAGGGCGGCACCGGGGAGCTGTTTTTT.